This T cell receptor beta chain was identified during a study of blood T cell repertoires in COVID-19. Study information: Acute-phase and convalescent COVID-19 samples originated in the United States, Italy and Spain. In each case, the material was cDNA or gDNA derived from T cells, B-cell-depleted T cells, or PBMCs.

The CDR3 contains 15 residues. Deletions cut 3 bases from V and 4 bases from J, with 13 bases between. Germline V gene data show CDR1 as SGHDT and CDR2 as YYEEEE. How the authors handled the data: Amplification from reference gene primers served as the basis for estimated nucleated cell counts. The data were produced by immunoSEQ multiplex PCR, yet TCRdb's version contains in-frame clones alone and is incomplete. V and J calls and clone size are given by that table; D and trimming were obtained from the DNA. This sample carries about 43,000 clones, roughly 87% of them seen once, and the ten largest clones take approximately 15%.

The sample consisted of peripheral blood. This receptor was taken from a man aged 60 to 69 with active COVID-19. The chain links TRBV5-6 to TRBJ1-4; D gene unclear. The CDR3 sequence: CASSSSRDYNEKLFF. The CDR3 coding sequence is TGTGCCAGCAGCTCCTCGAGAGACTATAATGAAAAACTGTTTTTT.